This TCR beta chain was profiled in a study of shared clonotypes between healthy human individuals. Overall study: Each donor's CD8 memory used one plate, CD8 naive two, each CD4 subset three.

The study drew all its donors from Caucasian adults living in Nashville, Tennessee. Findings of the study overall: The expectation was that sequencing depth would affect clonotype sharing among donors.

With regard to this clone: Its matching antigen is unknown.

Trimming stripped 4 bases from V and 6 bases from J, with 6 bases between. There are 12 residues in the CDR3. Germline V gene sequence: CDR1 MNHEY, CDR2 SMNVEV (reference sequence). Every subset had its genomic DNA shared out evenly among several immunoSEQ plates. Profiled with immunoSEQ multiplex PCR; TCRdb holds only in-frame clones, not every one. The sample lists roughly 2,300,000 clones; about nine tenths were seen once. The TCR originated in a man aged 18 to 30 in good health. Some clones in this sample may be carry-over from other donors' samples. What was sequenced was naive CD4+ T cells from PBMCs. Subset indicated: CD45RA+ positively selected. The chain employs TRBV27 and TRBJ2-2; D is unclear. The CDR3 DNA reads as TGTGCCAGCAGTTCGACGGCCGGGGAGCTGTTTTTT. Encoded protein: CASSSTAGELFF.